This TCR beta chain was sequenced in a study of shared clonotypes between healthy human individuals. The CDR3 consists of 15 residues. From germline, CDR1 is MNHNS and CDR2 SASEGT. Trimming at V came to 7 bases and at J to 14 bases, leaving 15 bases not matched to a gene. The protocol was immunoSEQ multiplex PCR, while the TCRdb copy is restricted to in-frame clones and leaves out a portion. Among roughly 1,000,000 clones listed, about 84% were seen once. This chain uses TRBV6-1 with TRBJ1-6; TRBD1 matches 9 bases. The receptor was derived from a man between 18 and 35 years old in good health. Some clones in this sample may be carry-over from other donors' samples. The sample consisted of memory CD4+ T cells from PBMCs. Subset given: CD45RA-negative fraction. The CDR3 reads CASTNFPGQGFTLHF. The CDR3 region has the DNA TGTGCCAGCACCAATTTTCCGGGACAGGGTTTCACCCTCCACTTT.